This TCR beta chain was retrieved from a study of blood T cell repertoires in COVID-19. The length of the CDR3 is 15 residues. V lost 2 bases to trimming and J lost 6 bases, with 14 bases between them. Germline V lookup: CDR1 SGHTA, CDR2 FQGTGA. Only in-frame clones appear in the TCRdb table, and some are missing; sequencing was by immunoSEQ multiplex PCR. Of 28,000 or so clones in the sample, around 90% were seen once. V usage is TRBV7-3 and J usage is TRBJ2-1; D perhaps matches TRBD2 (7 bases). The receptor was derived from a human donor with active COVID-19. The donor label of this sample is uncertain. Sequencing input: peripheral blood. Here the CDR3 reads CASSLSGGPSNEQFF. Written as DNA, the CDR3 is TGTGCCAGCAGCTTATCCGGGGGGCCGAGCAATGAGCAGTTCTTC.